These T cell receptor beta chains were read from a single sample in a study of OX40 agonist ivuxolimab in advanced cancers. Profiled with immunoSEQ multiplex PCR; TCRdb holds only in-frame clones, not every one. This sample has about 81,000 clones, with about 88% found just once. This specimen consisted of CD4+ or CD8+ T cells sorted from blood, obtained in a trial of the OX40 agonist ivuxolimab. The origin of the receptors is an adult with an advanced solid tumor such as melanoma, head and neck, liver or kidney cancer. CDR3s include the opening cysteine and the closing phenylalanine or tryptophan. A D gene is named only where the DNA matches it firmly. Clone size is given for some rows only: seen once, a few or many times, or a class if the clone is expanded.

V gene	clone size	D gene	J gene	CDR3 protein	CDR3 DNA
TRBV13	NA	NA	TRBJ1-2	CASSSEGNKDNYGYTF	TGTGCCAGCAGCTCGGAAGGAAATAAGGACAACTATGGCTACACCTTC
TRBV6-1	NA	NA	TRBJ1-4	CASSDLPPGVLPEKLFF	TGTGCCAGCAGTGATTTACCTCCTGGGGTTTTACCCGAAAAACTGTTTTTT
TRBV6-5	NA	NA	TRBJ1-1	CASRTDRGYTEAFF	TGTGCCAGCAGGACGGACAGAGGGTACACTGAAGCTTTCTTT
TRBV4-2	few	NA	TRBJ2-7	CASSQGGGDDEQYF	TGTGCCAGCAGCCAAGGAGGGGGTGACGACGAGCAGTACTTC
TRBV28	NA	NA	TRBJ1-2	CASSPLLYGYTF	TGTGCCAGCAGTCCACTGTTATATGGCTACACCTTC
TRBV27	NA	TRBD1	TRBJ1-4	CASSGQGLSNEKLFF	TGTGCCAGCAGCGGACAGGGGCTGTCCAATGAAAAACTGTTTTTT
TRBV6-5	NA	TRBD1	TRBJ1-3	CASSYSWDRLPIYF	TGTGCCAGCAGTTACTCATGGGACAGGCTCCCCATATATTTT
TRBV4-3	NA	TRBD2	TRBJ2-7	CASSQDRGAGLAGPYEQYF	TGCGCCAGCAGCCAAGATCGTGGGGCGGGACTAGCGGGCCCCTACGAGCAGTACTTC
TRBV5-1	once	TRBD2	TRBJ2-5	CASSRQAGGYQETQYF	TGCGCCAGCAGCCGACAAGCGGGGGGATACCAAGAGACCCAGTACTTC
TRBV27	NA	TRBD2	TRBJ2-5	CASSLAGVQTQYF	TGTGCCAGCAGTTTAGCGGGGGTGCAGACCCAGTACTTC
TRBV7-2	NA	NA	TRBJ2-7	CASSRSQISSYEQYF	TGTGCCAGCAGTAGGAGTCAGATAAGCTCCTACGAGCAGTACTTC
TRBV25-1	NA	NA	TRBJ1-1	CASKGGMNTEAFF	TGTGCCAGCAAGGGGGGCATGAACACTGAAGCTTTCTTT
TRBV28	NA	TRBD2	TRBJ2-5	CASKQTWEGRKETQYF	TGTGCCAGCAAACAAACGTGGGAGGGGAGAAAAGAGACCCAGTACTTC
TRBV28	NA	NA	TRBJ2-5	CASSFPQQTGWETQYF	TGTGCCAGCAGTTTTCCCCAACAGACAGGTTGGGAGACCCAGTACTTC
TRBV29-1	once	TRBD1	TRBJ1-4	CSVSGTGSEKLFF	TGCAGCGTCTCCGGGACAGGGTCTGAAAAACTGTTTTTT
TRBV27	NA	NA	TRBJ2-7	CASSLSAGLTYEQYF	TGTGCCAGCAGTTTATCTGCGGGACTCACCTACGAGCAGTACTTC
TRBV7-9	few	NA	TRBJ1-2	CASSLGTHYGYTF	TGTGCCAGCAGCTTAGGGACTCACTATGGCTACACCTTC
TRBV10-1	NA	TRBD2	TRBJ2-3	CASSEAGGGTDTQYF	TGCGCCAGCAGTGAGGCCGGGGGAGGGACAGATACGCAGTATTTT
TRBV7-2	NA	NA	TRBJ2-1	CASSEASYNEQFF	TGTGCCAGCAGCGAGGCCTCCTACAATGAGCAGTTCTTC
TRBV5-1	NA	NA	TRBJ2-5	CASSLAVGFETQYF	TGCGCCAGCAGCTTGGCGGTGGGTTTCGAGACCCAGTACTTC
TRBV5-4	NA	NA	TRBJ1-2	CASTLPGANYGYTF	TGTGCCAGCACCCTACCCGGGGCCAACTATGGCTACACCTTC
TRBV9	NA	NA	TRBJ2-2	CASSVGGTNTGELFF	TGTGCCAGCAGCGTAGGTGGGACGAACACCGGGGAGCTGTTTTTT
TRBV7-9	NA	TRBD2	TRBJ2-1	CASSSGLAGVYEQFF	TGTGCCAGCAGCTCGGGACTAGCGGGAGTATATGAGCAGTTCTTC
TRBV18	NA	TRBD1	TRBJ1-1	CASSRTGHNTEAFF	TGTGCCAGCTCACGGACAGGACACAACACTGAAGCTTTCTTT
TRBV6-5	NA	NA	TRBJ2-1	CASSPGFPPDNEQFF	TGTGCCAGCAGTCCAGGGTTCCCCCCAGACAATGAGCAGTTCTTC
TRBV7-9	NA	NA	TRBJ2-3	CASSLAARVVDTQYF	TGTGCCAGCAGCTTAGCGGCCAGGGTGGTAGATACGCAGTATTTT
TRBV7-9	once	TRBD1	TRBJ1-4	CASSSGQVVGKLFF	TGTGCCAGCAGCTCCGGACAGGTAGTCGGAAAACTGTTTTTT
TRBV5-1	NA	NA	TRBJ1-3	CASSLSNGRSGNTIYF	TGCGCCAGCAGCTTGAGCAATGGTCGCTCTGGAAACACCATATATTTT
TRBV28	NA	NA	TRBJ1-5	CASKNRGRNNQPQHF	TGTGCCAGCAAAAACCGGGGGCGGAACAATCAGCCCCAGCATTTT
TRBV27	NA	NA	TRBJ2-5	CASSAPGGIAQYF	TGTGCCAGCTCGGCCCCCGGTGGAATCGCCCAGTACTTC
TRBV28	NA	NA	TRBJ1-2	CASSATGTTNYGYTF	TGTGCCAGCAGTGCCACCGGGACAACCAACTATGGCTACACCTTC
TRBV7-9	once	TRBD1	TRBJ1-1	CASSFYRTGGGRNTEAFF	TGTGCCAGCAGCTTTTACCGGACAGGGGGCGGGAGGAACACTGAAGCTTTCTTT
TRBV9	NA	NA	TRBJ1-3	CASQRGNTIYF	TGTGCCAGCCAGCGGGGAAACACCATATATTTT
TRBV21-1	NA	NA	TRBJ2-1	CASSSPRLAGVNEQFF	TGTGCCAGCAGCTCTCCGAGACTAGCGGGAGTAAATGAGCAGTTCTTC
TRBV6-5	NA	TRBD2	TRBJ2-5	CASRLGTSPETQYF	TGTGCCAGCAGACTTGGGACTAGTCCAGAGACCCAGTACTTC
TRBV19	few	TRBD2	TRBJ2-1	CASSVSGSSYNEQFF	TGTGCCAGTAGCGTTAGCGGGAGCTCCTACAATGAGCAGTTCTTC
TRBV5-8	NA	TRBD2	TRBJ2-3	CASSLEGGGGADTQYF	TGTGCCAGCAGCTTGGAAGGCGGGGGTGGCGCAGATACGCAGTATTTT
TRBV2	NA	NA	TRBJ2-2	CASRGSLTGELFF	TGTGCCAGCAGAGGTAGTCTCACCGGGGAGCTGTTTTTT
TRBV7-3	NA	TRBD1	TRBJ1-1	CASSSGTGNTEAFF	TGTGCCAGCTCAAGCGGGACAGGGAACACTGAAGCTTTCTTT
TRBV19	NA	NA	TRBJ1-2	CASIKQTGTIEGGYTF	TGTGCCAGTATTAAACAAACCGGGACAATCGAAGGTGGCTACACCTTC
TRBV7-9	NA	TRBD1	TRBJ1-3	CASSPSGTAISSGNTIYF	TGTGCCAGCAGCCCGTCAGGGACAGCCATCTCCTCTGGAAACACCATATATTTT
TRBV5-4	NA	NA	TRBJ1-2	CASSSGPYPDGPSPNYGYTF	TGTGCCAGCAGCAGCGGGCCTTACCCCGACGGTCCCAGTCCTAACTATGGCTACACCTTC
TRBV11-2	NA	NA	TRBJ1-1	CASSLDLAVNTEAFF	TGTGCCAGCAGCTTAGATCTGGCTGTGAACACTGAAGCTTTCTTT
TRBV7-8	NA	TRBD2	TRBJ2-5	CASSSREGSLETQYF	TGTGCCAGCAGCTCACGGGAGGGTTCTTTAGAGACCCAGTACTTC
TRBV15	NA	NA	TRBJ2-3	CATSRDLSTDTQYF	TGTGCCACCAGCAGGGACTTAAGCACAGATACGCAGTATTTT
TRBV14	NA	TRBD1	TRBJ2-1	CASSQRQGLLDEQFF	TGTGCCAGCAGCCAGCGACAGGGTCTGCTCGATGAGCAGTTCTTC
TRBV6-1	NA	NA	TRBJ2-6	CASSERGSGANVLTF	TGTGCCAGCAGTGAAAGAGGCTCTGGGGCCAACGTCCTGACTTTC
TRBV5-6	NA	NA	TRBJ2-5	CASSLAQGETQYF	TGTGCCAGCAGCTTGGCCCAGGGTGAGACCCAGTACTTC
TRBV25-1	NA	TRBD1	TRBJ2-5	CASSEGGHWGQETQYF	TGTGCCAGCAGTGAAGGGGGCCATTGGGGACAGGAGACCCAGTACTTC
TRBV7-6	NA	TRBD2	TRBJ2-7	CASSLAAAGGQYEQYF	TGTGCCAGCAGCTTAGCCGCAGCGGGAGGGCAATACGAGCAGTACTTC
TRBV7-2	NA	NA	TRBJ2-1	CASSTGLYYNEQFF	TGTGCCAGCAGCACCGGACTCTACTACAATGAGCAGTTCTTC
TRBV5-4	few	NA	TRBJ1-5	CASSLEGGQPQHF	TGTGCCAGCAGCTTGGAGGGGGGCCAGCCCCAGCATTTT
TRBV28	NA	NA	TRBJ2-3	CASSLSGWLSTDTQYF	TGTGCCAGCAGTTTATCTGGATGGCTCTCCACAGATACGCAGTATTTT